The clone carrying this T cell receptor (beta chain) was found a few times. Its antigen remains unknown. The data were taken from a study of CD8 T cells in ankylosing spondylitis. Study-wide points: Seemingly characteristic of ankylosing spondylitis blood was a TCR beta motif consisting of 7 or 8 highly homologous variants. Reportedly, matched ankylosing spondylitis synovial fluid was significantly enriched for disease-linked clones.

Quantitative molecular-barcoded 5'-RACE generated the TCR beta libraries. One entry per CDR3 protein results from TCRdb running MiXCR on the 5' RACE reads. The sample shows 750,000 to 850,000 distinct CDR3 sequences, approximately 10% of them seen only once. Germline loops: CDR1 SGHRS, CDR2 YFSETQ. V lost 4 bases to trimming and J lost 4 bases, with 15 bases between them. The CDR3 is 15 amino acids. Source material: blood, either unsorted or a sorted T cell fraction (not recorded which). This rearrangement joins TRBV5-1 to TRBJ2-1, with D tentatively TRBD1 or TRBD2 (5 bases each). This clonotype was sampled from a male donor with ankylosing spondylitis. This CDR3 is CASSGRDQTYNEQFF. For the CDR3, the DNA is TGCGCCAGCAGCGGTCGGGACCAGACATACAATGAGCAGTTCTTC.